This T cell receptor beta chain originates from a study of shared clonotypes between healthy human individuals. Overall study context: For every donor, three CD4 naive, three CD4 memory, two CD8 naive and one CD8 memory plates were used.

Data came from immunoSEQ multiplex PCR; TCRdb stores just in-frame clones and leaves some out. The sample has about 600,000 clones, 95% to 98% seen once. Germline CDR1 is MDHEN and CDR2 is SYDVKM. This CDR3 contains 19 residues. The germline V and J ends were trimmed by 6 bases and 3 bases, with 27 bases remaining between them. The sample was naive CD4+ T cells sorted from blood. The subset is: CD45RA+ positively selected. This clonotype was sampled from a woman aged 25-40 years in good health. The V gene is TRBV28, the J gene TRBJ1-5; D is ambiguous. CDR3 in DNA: TGTGCCAGCAGACGAAGGTGGGGAAAGATCGATCCCCCCAATCAGCCCCAGCATTTT. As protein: CASRRRWGKIDPPNQPQHF.